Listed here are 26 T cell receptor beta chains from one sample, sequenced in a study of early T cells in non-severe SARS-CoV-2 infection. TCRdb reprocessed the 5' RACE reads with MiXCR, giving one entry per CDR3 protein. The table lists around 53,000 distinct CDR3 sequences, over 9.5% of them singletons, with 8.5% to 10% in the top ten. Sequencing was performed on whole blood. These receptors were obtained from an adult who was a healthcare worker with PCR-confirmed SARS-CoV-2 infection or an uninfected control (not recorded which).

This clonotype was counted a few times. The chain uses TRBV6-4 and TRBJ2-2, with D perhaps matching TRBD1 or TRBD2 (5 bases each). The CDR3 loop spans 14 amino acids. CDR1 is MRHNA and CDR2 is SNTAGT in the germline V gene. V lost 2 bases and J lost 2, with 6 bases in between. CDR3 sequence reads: CASSDRDNTGELFF. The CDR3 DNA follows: TGTGCCAGCAGTGACCGGGACAACACCGGGGAGCTGTTTTTT.

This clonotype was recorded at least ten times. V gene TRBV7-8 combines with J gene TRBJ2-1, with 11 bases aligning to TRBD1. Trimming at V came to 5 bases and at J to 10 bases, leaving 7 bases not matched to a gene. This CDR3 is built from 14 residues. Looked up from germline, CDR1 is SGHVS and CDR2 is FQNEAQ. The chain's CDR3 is CASSNRTGGMEQFF. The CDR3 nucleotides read TGTGCCAGCAGCAACCGGACAGGGGGCATGGAGCAGTTCTTC.

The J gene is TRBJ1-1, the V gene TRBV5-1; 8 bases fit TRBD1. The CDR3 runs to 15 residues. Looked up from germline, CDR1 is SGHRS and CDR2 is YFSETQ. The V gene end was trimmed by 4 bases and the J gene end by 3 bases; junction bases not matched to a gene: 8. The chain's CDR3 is CASSRGQARYTEAFF. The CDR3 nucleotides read TGCGCCAGCAGCAGGGGACAGGCGAGGTACACTGAAGCTTTCTTT.

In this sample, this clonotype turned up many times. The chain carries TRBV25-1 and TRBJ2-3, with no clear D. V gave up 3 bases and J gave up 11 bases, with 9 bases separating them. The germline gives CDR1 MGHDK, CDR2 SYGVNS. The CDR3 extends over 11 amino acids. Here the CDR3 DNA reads TGTGCCAGCAGTGACCGGTATGGGCAGTATTTT. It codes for CASSDRYGQYF.

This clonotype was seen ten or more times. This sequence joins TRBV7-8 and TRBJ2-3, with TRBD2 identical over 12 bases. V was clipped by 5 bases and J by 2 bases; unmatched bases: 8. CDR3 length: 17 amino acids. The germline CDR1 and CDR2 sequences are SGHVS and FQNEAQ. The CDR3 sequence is CASSSRLAGAFTDTQYF. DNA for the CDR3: TGTGCCAGCAGCAGTAGACTAGCGGGAGCGTTCACAGATACGCAGTATTTT.

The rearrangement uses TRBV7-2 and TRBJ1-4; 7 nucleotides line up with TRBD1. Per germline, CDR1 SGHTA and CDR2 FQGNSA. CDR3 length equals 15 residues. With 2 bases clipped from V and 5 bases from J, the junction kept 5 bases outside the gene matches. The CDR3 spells CASSLYVGQNEKLFF. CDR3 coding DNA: TGTGCCAGCAGCTTATATGTGGGACAGAATGAAAAACTGTTTTTT.

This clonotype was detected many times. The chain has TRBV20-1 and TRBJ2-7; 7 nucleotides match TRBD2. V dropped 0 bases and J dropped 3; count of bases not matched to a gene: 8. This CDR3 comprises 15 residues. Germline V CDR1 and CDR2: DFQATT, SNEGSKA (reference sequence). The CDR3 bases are TGCAGTGCTAGAGATAGGGGAGGGATAGTCTACGAGCAGTACTTC. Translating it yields CSARDRGGIVYEQYF.

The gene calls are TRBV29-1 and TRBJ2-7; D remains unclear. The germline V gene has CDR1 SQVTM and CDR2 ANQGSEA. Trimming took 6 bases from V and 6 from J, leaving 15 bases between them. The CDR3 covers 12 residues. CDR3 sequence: CSVYSAVTEQYF. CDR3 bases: TGCAGCGTCTATTCAGCTGTGACCGAGCAGTACTTC.

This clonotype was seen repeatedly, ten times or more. This chain's CDR3 is CASTMGLAGANEQFF. The CDR3 DNA follows: TGTGCCAGCACCATGGGACTAGCGGGGGCCAATGAGCAGTTCTTC. The chain joins TRBV21-1 to TRBJ2-1; the tabulated D call, TRBD2, remains unverified against the DNA. TRBV21-1 is classified as a pseudogene. The CDR3 has 15 amino acids.

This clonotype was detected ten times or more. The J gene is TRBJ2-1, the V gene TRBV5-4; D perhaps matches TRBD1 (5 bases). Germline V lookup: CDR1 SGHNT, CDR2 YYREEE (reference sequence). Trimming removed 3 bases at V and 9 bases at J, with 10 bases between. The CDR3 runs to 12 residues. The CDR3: CASSWGQAEQFF. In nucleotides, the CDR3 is TGTGCCAGCAGCTGGGGCCAAGCTGAGCAGTTCTTC.

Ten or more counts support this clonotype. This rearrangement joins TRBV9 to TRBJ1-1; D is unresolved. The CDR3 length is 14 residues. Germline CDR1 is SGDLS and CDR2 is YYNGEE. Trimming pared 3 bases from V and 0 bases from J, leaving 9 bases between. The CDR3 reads CASSETTLNTEAFF. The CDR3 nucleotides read TGTGCCAGCAGCGAAACTACATTGAACACTGAAGCTTTCTTT.

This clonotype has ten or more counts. The CDR3 coding sequence is TGTGCCATCAGCGCTCGACAGGGAAAAGAGACCCAGTACTTC. It translates to CAISARQGKETQYF. V gene TRBV10-3 combines with J gene TRBJ2-5, with 7 bases that match TRBD1. Germline CDR1 and CDR2: ENHRY and SYGVKD. J gave up 3 bases and V 6 bases, and 7 bases lay outside the gene matches. The CDR3 extends over 14 amino acids.

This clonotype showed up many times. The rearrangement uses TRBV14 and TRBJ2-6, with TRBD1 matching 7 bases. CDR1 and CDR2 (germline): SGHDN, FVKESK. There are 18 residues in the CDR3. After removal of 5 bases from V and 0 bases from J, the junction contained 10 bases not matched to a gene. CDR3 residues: CASSAPTGIGSGANVLTF. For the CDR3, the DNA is TGTGCCAGCAGCGCGCCGACAGGGATTGGCTCTGGGGCCAACGTCCTGACTTTC.

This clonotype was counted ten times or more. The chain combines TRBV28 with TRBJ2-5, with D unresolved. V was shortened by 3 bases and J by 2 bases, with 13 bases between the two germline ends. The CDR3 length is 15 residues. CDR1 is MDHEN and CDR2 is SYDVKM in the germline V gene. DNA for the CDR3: TGTGCCAGCAGTTTGGGCGGATTACGGCAAGAGACCCAGTACTTC. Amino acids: CASSLGGLRQETQYF.

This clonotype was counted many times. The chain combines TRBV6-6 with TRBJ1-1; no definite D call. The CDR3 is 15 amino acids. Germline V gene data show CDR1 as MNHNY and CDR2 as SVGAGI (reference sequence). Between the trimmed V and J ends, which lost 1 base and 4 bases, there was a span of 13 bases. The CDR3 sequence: CASSYLEQVLTEAFF. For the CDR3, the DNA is TGTGCCAGCAGTTACTTGGAGCAGGTTCTCACTGAAGCTTTCTTT.

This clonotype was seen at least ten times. For the CDR3, the DNA is TGTGCCAGCAGCTCGAGGTTCGATGAGCAGTTCTTC. Translating it yields CASSSRFDEQFF. This chain uses TRBV11-3 with TRBJ2-1; D gene unclear. Germline V gene data show CDR1 as SGHNT and CDR2 as YENEEA. The V end was cut by 4 bases, the J end by 8 bases, with 9 bases between. The CDR3 length is 12 residues. The entire variable domain, with the rest obtained from reference TRBV11-3 and TRBJ2-1, is as follows: EAGVVQSPRYKIIEKKQPVAFWCNPISGHNTLYWYLQNLGQGPELLIRYENEEAVDDSQLPKDRFSAERLKGVDSTLKIQPAELGDSAVYLCASSSRFDEQFFGPGTRLTVL.

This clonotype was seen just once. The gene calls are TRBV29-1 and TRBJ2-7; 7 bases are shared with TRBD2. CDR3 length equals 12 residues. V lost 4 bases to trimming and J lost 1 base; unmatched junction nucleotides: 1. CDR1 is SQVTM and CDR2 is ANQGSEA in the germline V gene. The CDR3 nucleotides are TGCAGCGTTGGGGAGGGGTCCTACGAGCAGTACTTC. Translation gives CSVGEGSYEQYF.

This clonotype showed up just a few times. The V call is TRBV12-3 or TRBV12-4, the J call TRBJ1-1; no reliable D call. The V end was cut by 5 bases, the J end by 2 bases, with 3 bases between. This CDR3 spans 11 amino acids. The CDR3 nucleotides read TGTGCCAGCAGTCGAAACACTGAAGCTTTCTTT. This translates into CASSRNTEAFF.

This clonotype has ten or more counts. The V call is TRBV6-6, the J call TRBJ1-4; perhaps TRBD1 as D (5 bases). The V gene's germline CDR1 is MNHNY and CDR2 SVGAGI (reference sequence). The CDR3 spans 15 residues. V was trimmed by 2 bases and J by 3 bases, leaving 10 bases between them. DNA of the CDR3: TGTGCCAGCAGTTACCCGGGACCGGCTAATGAAAAACTGTTTTTT. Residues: CASSYPGPANEKLFF.

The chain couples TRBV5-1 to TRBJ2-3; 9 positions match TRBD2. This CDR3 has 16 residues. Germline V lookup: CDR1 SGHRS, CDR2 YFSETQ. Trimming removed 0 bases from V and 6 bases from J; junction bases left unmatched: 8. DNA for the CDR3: TGCGCCAGCAGCTTGGGGCAAGCGGGGGGATATGATACGCAGTATTTT. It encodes CASSLGQAGGYDTQYF.

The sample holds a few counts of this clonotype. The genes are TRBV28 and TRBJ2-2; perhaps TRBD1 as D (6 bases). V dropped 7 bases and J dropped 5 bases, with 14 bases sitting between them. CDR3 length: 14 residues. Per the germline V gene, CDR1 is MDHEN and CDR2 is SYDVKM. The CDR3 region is CASILRGSTGELFF. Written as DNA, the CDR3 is TGTGCCAGCATCCTCAGGGGAAGTACCGGGGAGCTGTTTTTT.

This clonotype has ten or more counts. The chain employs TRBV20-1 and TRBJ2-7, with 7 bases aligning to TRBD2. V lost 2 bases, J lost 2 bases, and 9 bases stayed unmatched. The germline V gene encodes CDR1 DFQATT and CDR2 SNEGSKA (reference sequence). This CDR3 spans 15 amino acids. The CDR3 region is CSARIPGLGTYEQYF. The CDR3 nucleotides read TGCAGTGCTAGAATTCCTGGACTAGGTACCTACGAGCAGTACTTC.

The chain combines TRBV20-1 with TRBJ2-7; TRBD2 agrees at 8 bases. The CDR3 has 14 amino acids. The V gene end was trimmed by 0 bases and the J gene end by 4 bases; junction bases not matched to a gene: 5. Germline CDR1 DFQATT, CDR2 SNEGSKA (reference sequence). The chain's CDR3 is CSARDLSGSYEQYF. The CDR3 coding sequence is TGCAGTGCTAGAGATCTGAGCGGGAGTTACGAGCAGTACTTC.

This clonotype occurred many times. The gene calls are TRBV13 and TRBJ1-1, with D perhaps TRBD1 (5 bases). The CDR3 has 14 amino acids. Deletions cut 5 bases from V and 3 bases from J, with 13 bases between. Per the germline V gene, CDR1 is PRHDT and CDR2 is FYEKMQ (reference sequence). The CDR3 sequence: CASSIQGGDTEAFF. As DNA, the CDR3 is TGTGCCAGCAGCATCCAGGGAGGGGACACTGAAGCTTTCTTT.

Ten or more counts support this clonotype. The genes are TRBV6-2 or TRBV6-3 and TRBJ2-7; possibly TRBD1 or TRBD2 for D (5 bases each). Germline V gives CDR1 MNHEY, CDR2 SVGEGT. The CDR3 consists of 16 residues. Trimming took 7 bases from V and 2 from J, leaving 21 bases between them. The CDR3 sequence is CASISSGGLHPYEQYF. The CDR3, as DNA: TGTGCCAGCATCTCAAGTGGGGGATTACATCCCTACGAGCAGTACTTC.

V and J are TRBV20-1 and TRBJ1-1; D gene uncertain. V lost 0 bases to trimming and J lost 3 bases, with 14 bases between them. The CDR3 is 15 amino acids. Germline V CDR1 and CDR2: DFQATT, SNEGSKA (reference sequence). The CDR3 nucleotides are TGCAGTGCTAGAGATGTTGAGGTAATGGACACTGAAGCTTTCTTT. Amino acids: CSARDVEVMDTEAFF.